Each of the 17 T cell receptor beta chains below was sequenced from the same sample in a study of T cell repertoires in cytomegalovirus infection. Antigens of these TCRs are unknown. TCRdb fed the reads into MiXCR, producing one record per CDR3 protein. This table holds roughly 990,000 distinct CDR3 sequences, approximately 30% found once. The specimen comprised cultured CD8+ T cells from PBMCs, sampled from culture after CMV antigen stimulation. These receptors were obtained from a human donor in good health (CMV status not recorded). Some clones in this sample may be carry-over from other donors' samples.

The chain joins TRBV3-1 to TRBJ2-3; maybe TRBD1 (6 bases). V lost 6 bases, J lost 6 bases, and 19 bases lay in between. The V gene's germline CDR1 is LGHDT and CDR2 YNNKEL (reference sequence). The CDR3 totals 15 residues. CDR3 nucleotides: TGTGCCAGCAGTCCAAGTTGGGGGCGCGACGATACGCAGTATTTT. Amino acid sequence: CASSPSWGRDDTQYF.

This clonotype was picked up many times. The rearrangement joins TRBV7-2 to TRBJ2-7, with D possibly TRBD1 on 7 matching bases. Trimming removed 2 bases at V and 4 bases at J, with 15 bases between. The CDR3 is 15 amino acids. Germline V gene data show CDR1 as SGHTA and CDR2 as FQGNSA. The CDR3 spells CASSLLAGQTYEQYF. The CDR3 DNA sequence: TGTGCCAGCAGCTTATTGGCGGGACAGACTTACGAGCAGTACTTC. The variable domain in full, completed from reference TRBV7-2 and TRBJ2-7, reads GAGVSQSPSNKVTEKGKDVELRCDPISGHTALYWYRQSLGQGLEFLIYFQGNSAPDKSGLPSDRFSAERTGGSVSTLTIQRTQQEDSAVYLCASSLLAGQTYEQYFGPGTRLTVT.

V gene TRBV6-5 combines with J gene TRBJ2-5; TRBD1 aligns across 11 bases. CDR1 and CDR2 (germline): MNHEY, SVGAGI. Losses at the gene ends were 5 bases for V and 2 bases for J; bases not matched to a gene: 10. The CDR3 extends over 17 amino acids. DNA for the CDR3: TGTGCCAGCAGTCAGTGGTGGGGACAGGGGGTTCAAGAGACCCAGTACTTC. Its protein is CASSQWWGQGVQETQYF.

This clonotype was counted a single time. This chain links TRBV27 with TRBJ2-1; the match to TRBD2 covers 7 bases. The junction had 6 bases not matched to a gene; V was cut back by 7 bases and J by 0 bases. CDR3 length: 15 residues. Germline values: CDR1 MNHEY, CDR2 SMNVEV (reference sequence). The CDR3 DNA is TGTGCCAGCACTTTGGGGGGGAACTCCTACAATGAGCAGTTCTTC. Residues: CASTLGGNSYNEQFF.

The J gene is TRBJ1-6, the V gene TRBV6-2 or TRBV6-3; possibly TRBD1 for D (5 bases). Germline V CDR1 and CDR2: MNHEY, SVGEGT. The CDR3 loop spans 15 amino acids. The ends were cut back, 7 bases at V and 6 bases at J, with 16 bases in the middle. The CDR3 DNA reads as TGTGCCAGCACCCAACGGGGCCACGGTAATTCACCCCTCCACTTT. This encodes CASTQRGHGNSPLHF.

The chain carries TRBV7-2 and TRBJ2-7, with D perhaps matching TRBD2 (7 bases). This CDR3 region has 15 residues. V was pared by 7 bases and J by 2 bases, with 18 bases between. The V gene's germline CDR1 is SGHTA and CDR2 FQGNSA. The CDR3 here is CASTPRRGGPYEQYF. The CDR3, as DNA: TGTGCCAGCACCCCGCGGAGGGGGGGGCCCTACGAGCAGTACTTC.

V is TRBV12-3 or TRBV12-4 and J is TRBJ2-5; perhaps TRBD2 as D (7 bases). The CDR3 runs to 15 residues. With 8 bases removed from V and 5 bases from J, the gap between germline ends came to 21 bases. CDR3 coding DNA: TGTGCCAGCCAGCCGGAGGGCGGGGGCCCGGAGACCCAGTACTTC. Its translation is CASQPEGGGPETQYF.

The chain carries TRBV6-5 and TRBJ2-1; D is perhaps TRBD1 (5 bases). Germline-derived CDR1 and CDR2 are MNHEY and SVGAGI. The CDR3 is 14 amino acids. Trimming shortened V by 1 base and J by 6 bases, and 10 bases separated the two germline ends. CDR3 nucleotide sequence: TGTGCCAGCAGTTACTGGGGAACAGGCAATGAGCAGTTCTTC. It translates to CASSYWGTGNEQFF.

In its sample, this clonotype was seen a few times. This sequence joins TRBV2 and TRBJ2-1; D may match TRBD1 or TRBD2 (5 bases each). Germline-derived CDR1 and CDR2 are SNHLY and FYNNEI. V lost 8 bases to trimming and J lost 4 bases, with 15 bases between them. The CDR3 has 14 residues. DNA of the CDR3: TGTGCCAGCCGGGACCGTTCAGGTTACAATGAGCAGTTCTTC. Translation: CASRDRSGYNEQFF.

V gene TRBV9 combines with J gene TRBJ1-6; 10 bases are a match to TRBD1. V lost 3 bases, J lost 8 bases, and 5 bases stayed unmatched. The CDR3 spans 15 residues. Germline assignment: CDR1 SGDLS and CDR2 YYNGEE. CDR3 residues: CASSGPGQGYSPLHF. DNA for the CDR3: TGTGCCAGCAGCGGGCCGGGACAGGGGTATTCACCCCTCCACTTT.

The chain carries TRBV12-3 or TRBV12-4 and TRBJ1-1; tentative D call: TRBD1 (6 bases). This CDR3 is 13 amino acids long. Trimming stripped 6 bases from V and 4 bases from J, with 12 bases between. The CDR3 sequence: CASRIGGSTEAFF. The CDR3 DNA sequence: TGTGCCAGCAGGATAGGGGGAAGCACTGAAGCTTTCTTT.

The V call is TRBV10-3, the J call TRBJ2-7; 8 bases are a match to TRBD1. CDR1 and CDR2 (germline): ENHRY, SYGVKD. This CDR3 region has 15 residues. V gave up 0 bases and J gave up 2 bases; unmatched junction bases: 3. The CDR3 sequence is CAISESGQGAYEQYF. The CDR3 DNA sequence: TGTGCCATCAGTGAGTCTGGACAGGGAGCCTACGAGCAGTACTTC.

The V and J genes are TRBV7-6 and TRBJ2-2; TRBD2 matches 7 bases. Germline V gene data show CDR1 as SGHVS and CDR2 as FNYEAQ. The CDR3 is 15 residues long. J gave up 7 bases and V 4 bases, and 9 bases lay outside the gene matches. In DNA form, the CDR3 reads TGTGCCAGCAGCTCCTTCAGCGGGGCGGGCGGGGAGCTGTTTTTT. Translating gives CASSSFSGAGGELFF. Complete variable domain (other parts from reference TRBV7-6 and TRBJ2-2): GAGVSQSPRYKVTKRGQDVALRCDPISGHVSLYWYRQALGQGPEFLTYFNYEAQQDKSGLPNDRFSAERPEGSISTLTIQRTEQRDSAMYRCASSSFSGAGGELFFGEGSRLTVL.

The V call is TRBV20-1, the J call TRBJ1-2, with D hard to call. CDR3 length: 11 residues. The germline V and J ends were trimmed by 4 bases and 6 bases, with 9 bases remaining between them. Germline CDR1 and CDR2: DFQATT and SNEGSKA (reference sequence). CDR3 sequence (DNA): TGCAGTGCTAATGGCCCGGATGGCTACACCTTC. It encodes CSANGPDGYTF.

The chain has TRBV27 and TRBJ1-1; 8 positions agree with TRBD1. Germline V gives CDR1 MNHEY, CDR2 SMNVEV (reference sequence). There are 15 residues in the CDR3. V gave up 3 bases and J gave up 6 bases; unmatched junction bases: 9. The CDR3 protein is CASSFYPTGEAEAFF. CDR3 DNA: TGTGCCAGCAGTTTCTACCCGACAGGGGAAGCTGAAGCTTTCTTT.

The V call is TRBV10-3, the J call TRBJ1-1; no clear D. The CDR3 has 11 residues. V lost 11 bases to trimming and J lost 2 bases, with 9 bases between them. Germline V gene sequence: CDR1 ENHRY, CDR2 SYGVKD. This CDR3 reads CASTANTEAFF. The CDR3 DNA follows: TGTGCCTCCACCGCCAACACTGAAGCTTTCTTT.

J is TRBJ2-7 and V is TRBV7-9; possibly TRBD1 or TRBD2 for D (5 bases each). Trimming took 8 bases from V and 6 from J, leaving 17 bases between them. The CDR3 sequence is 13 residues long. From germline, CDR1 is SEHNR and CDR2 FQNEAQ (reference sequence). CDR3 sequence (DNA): TGTGCCAGCTGCTCGGGGCCAAGAGGCGAGCAGTACGTC. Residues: CASCSGPRGEQYV.